This entry describes one TCR beta chain. Its cognate antigen is unknown. CDR3 length: 16 residues. The germline V gene encodes CDR1 SGHAT and CDR2 FQNNGV. Trimming shortened V by 3 bases and J by 1 base, and 10 bases separated the two germline ends. These data are taken from a study of T cell repertoires in cytomegalovirus infection. Background on the study: Selected CMV epitopes included recently identified HLA-C-restricted ones as well as well-studied HLA-B-restricted ones. Study-wide findings and caveats: CMV-specific TCR beta clonotypes restricted by HLA-C were the ones dominating the ex vivo response. Cumulative frequency (of public TCR beta family members) identified carriers of CMV plus the relevant HLA.

TCRdb recomputed calls from the reads with MiXCR, one row per CDR3 protein. The sample consists of approximately 280,000 distinct CDR3 sequences, roughly a fifth of them appearing once. This receptor was taken from a human donor in good health (CMV status not recorded). Some clones in this sample may be carry-over from other donors' samples. Sample: cultured PBMCs, taken from culture after CMV antigen stimulation. This chain links TRBV11-2 with TRBJ2-6; D is unclear. Written as DNA, the CDR3 is TGTGCCAGCAGCTTGTCAGCTTTATCTGGGGCCAACGTCCTGACTTTC. This gives the protein CASSLSALSGANVLTF.